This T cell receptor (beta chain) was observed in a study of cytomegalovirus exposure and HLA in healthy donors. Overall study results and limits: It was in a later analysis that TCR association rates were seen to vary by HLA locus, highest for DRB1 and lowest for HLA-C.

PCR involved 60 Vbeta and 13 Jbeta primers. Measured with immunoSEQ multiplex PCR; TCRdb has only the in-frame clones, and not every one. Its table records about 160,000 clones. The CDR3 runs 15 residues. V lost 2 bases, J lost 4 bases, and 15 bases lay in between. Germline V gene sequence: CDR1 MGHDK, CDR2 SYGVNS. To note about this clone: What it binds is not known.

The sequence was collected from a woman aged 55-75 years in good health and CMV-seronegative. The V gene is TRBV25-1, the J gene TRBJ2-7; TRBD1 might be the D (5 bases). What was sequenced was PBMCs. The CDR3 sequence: CASSEDITGRYEQYF. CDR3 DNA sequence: TGTGCCAGCAGTGAAGATATAACAGGTAGATACGAGCAGTACTTC.